One T cell receptor (beta chain) is described in this entry. Reverse transcription of all isolated RNA meant that expressed TCRB transcripts were sequenced. Using immunoSEQ multiplex PCR, the repertoire was profiled, and TCRdb retains in-frame clones only, with some absent. Of more than 350,000 clones in the sample, 11% were seen once. The V gene's germline CDR1 is SNHLY and CDR2 FYNNEI. The CDR3 has 14 residues. V lost 4 bases and J lost 4; bases outside the gene matches: 4. These data come from a study of beta chain features in type 1 diabetes. Sequencing used naive CD4+ T cells from blood. V usage is TRBV2 and J usage is TRBJ2-3, with TRBD1 matching over 8 bases. The source is a woman in her late teens or twenties in good health. The CDR3 DNA follows: TGTGCCAGCAGTGCGAACAGGGGGGCAGATACGCAGTATTTT. Translating gives CASSANRGADTQYF.